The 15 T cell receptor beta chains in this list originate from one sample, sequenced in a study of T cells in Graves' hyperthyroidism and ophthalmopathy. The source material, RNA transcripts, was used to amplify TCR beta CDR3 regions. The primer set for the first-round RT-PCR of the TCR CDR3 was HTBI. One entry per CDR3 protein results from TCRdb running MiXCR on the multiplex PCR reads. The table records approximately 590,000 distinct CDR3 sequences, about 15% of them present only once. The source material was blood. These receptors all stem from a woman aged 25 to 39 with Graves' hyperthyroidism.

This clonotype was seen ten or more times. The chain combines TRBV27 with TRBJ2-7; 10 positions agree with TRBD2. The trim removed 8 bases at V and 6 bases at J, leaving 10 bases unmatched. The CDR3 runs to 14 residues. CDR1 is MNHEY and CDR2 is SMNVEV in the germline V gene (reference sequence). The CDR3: CASGRTSGTGEQYF. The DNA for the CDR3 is TGTGCCAGCGGCAGGACTAGCGGCACGGGCGAGCAGTACTTC.

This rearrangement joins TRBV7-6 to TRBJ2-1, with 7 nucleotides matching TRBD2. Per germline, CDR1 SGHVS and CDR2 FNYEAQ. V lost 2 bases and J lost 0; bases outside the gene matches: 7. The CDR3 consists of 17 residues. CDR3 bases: TGTGCCAGCAGCTTACCCCACGGCGGGAGCTCCTACAATGAGCAGTTCTTC. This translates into CASSLPHGGSSYNEQFF.

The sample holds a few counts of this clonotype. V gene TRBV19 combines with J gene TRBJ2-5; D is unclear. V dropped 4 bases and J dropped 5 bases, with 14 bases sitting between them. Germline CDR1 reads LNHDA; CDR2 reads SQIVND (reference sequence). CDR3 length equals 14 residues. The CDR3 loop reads CASSTRTAVETQYF. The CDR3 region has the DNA TGTGCCAGTAGTACCCGGACCGCTGTGGAGACCCAGTACTTC.

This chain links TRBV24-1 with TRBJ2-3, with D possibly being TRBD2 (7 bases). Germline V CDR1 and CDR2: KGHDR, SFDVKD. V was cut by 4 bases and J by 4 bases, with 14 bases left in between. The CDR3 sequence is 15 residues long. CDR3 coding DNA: TGTGCCACCAGTGACCCTGCGGGGGCGGCAGATACGCAGTATTTT. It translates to CATSDPAGAADTQYF.

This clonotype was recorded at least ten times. The CDR3 loop reads CASSPASGAIYEQYF. CDR3 sequence (DNA): TGTGCCAGCAGTCCCGCTAGCGGGGCCATTTACGAGCAGTACTTC. V gene TRBV28 combines with J gene TRBJ2-7; 9 positions agree with TRBD2. Germline values: CDR1 MDHEN, CDR2 SYDVKM. The CDR3 spans 15 residues. Trimming took 5 bases from V and 4 from J; bases not matched to a gene: 9.

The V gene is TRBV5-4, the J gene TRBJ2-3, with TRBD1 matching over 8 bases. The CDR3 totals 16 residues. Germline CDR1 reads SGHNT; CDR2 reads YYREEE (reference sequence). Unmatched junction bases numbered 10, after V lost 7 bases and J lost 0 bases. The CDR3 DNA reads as TGTGCCAGCGGCCTAACAGGGGGACAGAGCACAGATACGCAGTATTTT. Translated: CASGLTGGQSTDTQYF.

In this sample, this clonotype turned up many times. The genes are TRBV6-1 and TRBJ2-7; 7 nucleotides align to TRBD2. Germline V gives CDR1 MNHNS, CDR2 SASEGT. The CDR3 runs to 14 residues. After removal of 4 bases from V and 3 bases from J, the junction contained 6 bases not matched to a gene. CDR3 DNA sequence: TGTGCCAGCAGTGTCGGACTAGTCGTCTACGAGCAGTACTTC. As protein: CASSVGLVVYEQYF.

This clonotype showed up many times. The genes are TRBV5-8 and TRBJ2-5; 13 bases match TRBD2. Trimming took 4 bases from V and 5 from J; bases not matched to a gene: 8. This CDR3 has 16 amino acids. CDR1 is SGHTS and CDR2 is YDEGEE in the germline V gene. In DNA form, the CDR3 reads TGTGCCAGCAGCAATGGACTAGCGGGAGAGCGGGAGACCCAGTACTTC. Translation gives CASSNGLAGERETQYF.

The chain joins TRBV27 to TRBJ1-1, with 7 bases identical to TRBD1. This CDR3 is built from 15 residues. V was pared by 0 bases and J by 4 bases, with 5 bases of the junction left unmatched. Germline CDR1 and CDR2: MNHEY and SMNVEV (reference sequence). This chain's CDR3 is CASSLSQGLGTEAFF. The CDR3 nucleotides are TGTGCCAGCAGTTTATCACAGGGGTTGGGCACTGAAGCTTTCTTT.

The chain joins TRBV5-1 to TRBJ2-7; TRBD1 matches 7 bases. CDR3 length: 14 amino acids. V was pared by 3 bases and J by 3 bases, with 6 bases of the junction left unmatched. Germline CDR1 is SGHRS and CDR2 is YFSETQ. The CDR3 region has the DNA TGCGCCAGCAGCTACGACAGGGACCTCTACGAGCAGTACTTC. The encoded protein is CASSYDRDLYEQYF.

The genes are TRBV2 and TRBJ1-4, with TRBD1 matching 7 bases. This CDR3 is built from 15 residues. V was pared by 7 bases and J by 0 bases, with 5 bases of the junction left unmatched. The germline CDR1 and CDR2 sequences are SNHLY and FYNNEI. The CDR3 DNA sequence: TGTGCCAGCACCGGACAGGAAGCAACTAATGAAAAACTGTTTTTT. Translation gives CASTGQEATNEKLFF.

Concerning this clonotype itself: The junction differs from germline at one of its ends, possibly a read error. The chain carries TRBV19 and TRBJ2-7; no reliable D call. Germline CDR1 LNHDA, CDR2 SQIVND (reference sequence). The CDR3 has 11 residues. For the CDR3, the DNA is TGTGCCAGTAGCATAGGATCCGAGCAGTACTTC. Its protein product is CASSIGSEQYF.

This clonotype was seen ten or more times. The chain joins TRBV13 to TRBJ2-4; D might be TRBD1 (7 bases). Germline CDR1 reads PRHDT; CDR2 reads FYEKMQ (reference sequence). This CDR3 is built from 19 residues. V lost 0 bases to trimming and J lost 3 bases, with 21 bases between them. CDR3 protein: CASSLGAGQYENDKNIQYF. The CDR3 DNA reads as TGTGCCAGCAGCTTAGGCGCGGGACAGTACGAGAATGACAAAAACATTCAGTACTTC.

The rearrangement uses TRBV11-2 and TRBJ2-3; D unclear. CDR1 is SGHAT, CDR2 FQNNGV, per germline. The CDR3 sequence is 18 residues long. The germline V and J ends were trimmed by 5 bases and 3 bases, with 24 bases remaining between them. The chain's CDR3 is CASSPRTRPRGGTDTQYF. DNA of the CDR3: TGTGCCAGCAGCCCCCGTACTCGGCCCCGTGGCGGTACAGATACGCAGTATTTT. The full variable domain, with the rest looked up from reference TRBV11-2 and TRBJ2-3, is EAGVAQSPRYKIIEKRQSVAFWCNPISGHATLYWYQQILGQGPKLLIQFQNNGVVDDSQLPKDRFSAERLKGVDSTLKIQPAKLEDSAVYLCASSPRTRPRGGTDTQYFGPGTRLTVL.

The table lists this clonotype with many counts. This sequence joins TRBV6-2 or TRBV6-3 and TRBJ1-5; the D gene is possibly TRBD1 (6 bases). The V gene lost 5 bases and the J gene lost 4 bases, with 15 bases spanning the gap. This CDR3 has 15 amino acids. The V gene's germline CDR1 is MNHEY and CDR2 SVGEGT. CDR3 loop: CASSTLDRKNQPQHF. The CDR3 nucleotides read TGTGCCAGCAGTACGTTGGACAGAAAGAATCAGCCCCAGCATTTT.